The TCR beta chain described here comes from a study of regulatory T cells in long-lasting Graves disease. Regarding this clonotype: Its antigen is undetermined.

The CDR3 contains 16 residues. The V gene's germline CDR1 is SEHNR and CDR2 FQNEAQ (reference sequence). V lost 1 base, J lost 3 bases, and 13 bases lay in between. With iRepertoire HTBI primers and Arm-PCR of CDR3 regions, TCR beta libraries were built. Using its own MiXCR run on the multiplex PCR reads, TCRdb lists one record per CDR3 protein. The sample gives 400,000 to 500,000 distinct CDR3 sequences, about 15% of which show up once; around a tenth is in the top ten. Broader study findings: Persistent Graves' disease cases displayed lower TCR diversity than newly diagnosed ones.

Indicated time point: newly diagnosed GD, antithyroid drugs for less than 3 months. Extracted PBMC RNA gave rise to the TCR library. The data also belong to a second study, concerning T cells in Graves' hyperthyroidism and ophthalmopathy. That paper adds: In the first-round RT-PCR of the TCR CDR3, the HTBI primer set was used.

This rearrangement joins TRBV7-9 to TRBJ1-5, with D maybe TRBD1 (5 bases). The TCR originated in a woman in her thirties with Graves disease. Sequencing used peripheral blood mononuclear cells (PBMCs), obtained at new diagnosis, from a patient treated with antithyroid drugs. CDR3 sequence reads: CASSLGWTSDNQPQHF. CDR3 in DNA: TGTGCCAGCAGCTTAGGATGGACAAGCGACAATCAGCCCCAGCATTTT.